Presented here are 29 T cell receptor beta chains from one specimen sequenced in a study of naive and memory T cell subsets. The beta constant-region primer was an equimolar mix of two oligonucleotides covering TRBC1 and TRBC2. TCRdb used MiXCR to reprocess the UMI-ligation and nested PCR reads, holding one entry per CDR3 protein. In the table there are 100,000 or so distinct CDR3 sequences, 7% of which are singletons. Material for sequencing was central memory CD4+ T cells from blood. These receptor sequences come from a human donor in good health.

A word on this clonotype: Being one base from a much bigger clone, this may be a read error. The CDR3 protein is CASSGTVSGANVLTF. CDR3 nucleotides: TGTGCCAGCAGCGGGACAGTCTCTGGGGCCAACGTCCTGACTTTC. The J gene is TRBJ2-6, the V gene TRBV4-2; 7 bases agree with TRBD1. Germline loops: CDR1 LGHNA, CDR2 YNFKEQ. The CDR3 is made up of 15 amino acids. V was clipped by 5 bases and J by 0 bases; unmatched bases: 1.

This clonotype appeared a few times. The chain employs TRBV30 and TRBJ2-7, with D unclear. The CDR3 runs 14 residues. Deletions cut 3 bases from V and 7 bases from J, with 19 bases between. Germline-derived CDR1 and CDR2 are GTSNPN and SVGIG (reference sequence). The CDR3 reads CAWSRADGLTEQYF. In nucleotides, the CDR3 is TGTGCCTGGAGCCGGGCGGACGGCCTTACAGAGCAGTACTTC.

This clonotype showed up many times. This chain uses TRBV5-1 with TRBJ1-1; TRBD1 is a possible D gene (6 bases). V was pared by 0 bases and J by 4 bases, with 7 bases between. Germline CDR1 reads SGHRS; CDR2 reads YFSETQ. This CDR3 spans 13 amino acids. For the CDR3, the DNA is TGCGCCAGCAGCTTGGGGGGGCGCACTGAAGCTTTCTTT. It is translated as CASSLGGRTEAFF.

This clonotype was counted many times. The genes are TRBV20-1 and TRBJ2-5, with D possibly matching TRBD2 (6 bases). Per the germline V gene, CDR1 is DFQATT and CDR2 is SNEGSKA (reference sequence). The CDR3 contains 13 residues. V dropped 5 bases and J dropped 6 bases, with 16 bases sitting between them. The CDR3 is CSAPRDGGKTQYF. In DNA form, the CDR3 reads TGCAGTGCTCCAAGGGACGGAGGGAAGACCCAGTACTTC.

The chain has TRBV7-2 and TRBJ2-7; 8 bases align to TRBD1. CDR3 length equals 14 residues. The trim removed 5 bases at V and 2 bases at J, leaving 5 bases unmatched. Germline CDR1 reads SGHTA; CDR2 reads FQGNSA. The DNA of the CDR3 is TGTGCCAGCAGCCAGGACAGGGCGGCCTACGAGCAGTACTTC. Amino acids: CASSQDRAAYEQYF.

This clonotype came up a few times. The rearrangement joins TRBV6-5 to TRBJ2-3, with D tentatively TRBD2 (5 bases). The CDR3 is 12 amino acids. The V and J ends lost 10 bases and 4 bases respectively, with 12 bases between them. In germline, CDR1 is MNHEY, CDR2 SVGAGI. CDR3 residues: CATHGGSDTQYF. Here the CDR3 DNA reads TGTGCCACCCATGGAGGTTCAGATACGCAGTATTTT.

In this sample, this clonotype turned up many times. The chain links TRBV28 to TRBJ2-5, with 7 bases matching TRBD1. The germline V gene has CDR1 MDHEN and CDR2 SYDVKM. Germline trimming cut 6 bases from V and 5 bases from J; bases unmatched to any gene: 9. The CDR3 has 14 amino acids. CDR3 DNA: TGTGCCAGCAGCCAATCAACAGGGGCTGAGACCCAGTACTTC. It yields the protein CASSQSTGAETQYF.

This clonotype has just a few counts. This sequence joins TRBV15 and TRBJ2-7; 7 positions match TRBD2. The CDR3 extends over 15 amino acids. The trim removed 3 bases at V and 3 bases at J, leaving 8 bases unmatched. Germline CDR1 and CDR2: LNHNV and YYDKDF (reference sequence). This CDR3 reads CATSRGGTKGYEQYF. CDR3 in DNA: TGTGCCACCAGCAGGGGGGGGACGAAGGGCTACGAGCAGTACTTC.

The chain combines TRBV30 with TRBJ2-1; 11 bases are shared with TRBD2. The CDR3 totals 14 residues. V was clipped by 7 bases and J by 8 bases; unmatched bases: 10. CDR1 is GTSNPN and CDR2 is SVGIG in the germline V gene (reference sequence). CDR3 sequence (DNA): TGTGCCTTCCAAGGGGGACTAGCGGTGTATGAGCAGTTCTTC. Translated: CAFQGGLAVYEQFF.

This clonotype was found many times. The chain carries TRBV28 and TRBJ2-7, with a weak D call TRBD1 (6 bases). Between the trimmed V and J ends, which lost 6 bases and 0 bases, there was a span of 9 bases. The CDR3 length is 13 residues. Germline CDR1 reads MDHEN; CDR2 reads SYDVKM. The DNA of the CDR3 is TGTGCCAGCAGGACAGGCGCCTCCTACGAGCAGTACTTC. This codes for CASRTGASYEQYF.

This rearrangement joins TRBV7-6 to TRBJ2-1, with 10 bases lining up with TRBD2. This CDR3 is 17 amino acids long. The germline gives CDR1 SGHVS, CDR2 FNYEAQ. V lost 1 base to trimming and J lost 5 bases; unmatched junction nucleotides: 8. The CDR3 loop reads CASSLVSSGRSHNEQFF. The CDR3 nucleotides are TGTGCCAGCAGCTTAGTGTCTAGCGGGAGATCCCACAATGAGCAGTTCTTC.

This clonotype was counted many times. The chain combines TRBV7-2 with TRBJ2-2; 10 bases match TRBD2. The V gene's germline CDR1 is SGHTA and CDR2 FQGNSA. The length of the CDR3 is 16 residues. V trimming: 5 bases; J trimming: 4 bases; junction bases outside the gene matches: 7. CDR3 sequence (DNA): TGTGCCAGCAGCCCGATACTAGCGGGGTCCACCGGGGAGCTGTTTTTT. Translating gives CASSPILAGSTGELFF.

The sample holds many counts of this clonotype. The V gene is TRBV20-1, the J gene TRBJ1-2; 7 positions match TRBD1. The CDR3 has 13 residues. Germline V CDR1 and CDR2: DFQATT, SNEGSKA (reference sequence). The V and J ends lost 3 bases and 12 bases, in that order; junction bases with no gene match: 13. In DNA form, the CDR3 reads TGCAGTGCTAGCCGGGACAGCCCCTCCGGGGACACCTTC. Its translation is CSASRDSPSGDTF.

This chain links TRBV20-1 with TRBJ2-1, with a tentative D call TRBD2 (5 bases). In germline, CDR1 is DFQATT, CDR2 SNEGSKA (reference sequence). This CDR3 has 12 residues. V lost 3 bases and J 6 bases, leaving 9 bases between the germline ends. CDR3 coding DNA: TGCAGTGCTAGCTCTAGCTCCAATGAGCAGTTCTTC. It translates to CSASSSSNEQFF.

This clonotype was seen repeatedly, ten times or more. V gene TRBV20-1 combines with J gene TRBJ2-3, with D hard to call. CDR1 and CDR2 from the germline V gene are DFQATT and SNEGSKA (reference sequence). V was trimmed by 8 bases and J by 6 bases, leaving 6 bases between them. This CDR3 contains 9 residues. The CDR3 here is CSRVDTQYF. The CDR3 nucleotides are TGCAGTCGTGTTGATACGCAGTATTTT.

The rearrangement links TRBV29-1 to TRBJ1-2, with TRBD1 matching over 10 bases. V shed 4 bases and J 5 bases; nucleotides not matched to a gene: 16. CDR1 and CDR2 (germline): SQVTM, ANQGSEA. The CDR3 has 17 amino acids. The CDR3 sequence: CSVVGDTTGGSRYGYTF. DNA for the CDR3: TGCAGCGTTGTGGGGGACACGACAGGGGGCTCTAGGTATGGCTACACCTTC.

This clonotype was seen many times. The chain employs TRBV20-1 and TRBJ1-5; no clear D gene. CDR1 and CDR2 (germline): DFQATT, SNEGSKA (reference sequence). V was trimmed by 0 bases and J by 1 base, leaving 10 bases between them. This CDR3 comprises 15 residues. The CDR3 DNA sequence: TGCAGTGCTAGAGATAAGAGTAGGAGCAATCAGCCCCAGCATTTT. Protein sequence: CSARDKSRSNQPQHF.

Many counts were recorded for this clonotype. The genes are TRBV12-3 or TRBV12-4 and TRBJ2-1; 8 nucleotides match TRBD2. The CDR3 spans 14 residues. The V and J ends lost 5 bases and 14 bases, in that order; junction bases with no gene match: 14. DNA of the CDR3: TGTGCCAGCAGTAAACATAGCGGGGACCGTCGGGAGTTCTTC. Protein product: CASSKHSGDRREFF.

This clonotype was counted many times. V is TRBV29-1 and J is TRBJ2-1; 10 nucleotides agree with TRBD1. Germline CDR1 SQVTM, CDR2 ANQGSEA. Trimming at V came to 4 bases and at J to 4 bases, leaving 1 base not matched to a gene. The CDR3 is 13 residues long. CDR3 amino acids: CSVGTGGYNEQFF. DNA for the CDR3: TGCAGCGTTGGGACAGGGGGGTACAATGAGCAGTTCTTC.

This clonotype was counted between two and nine times. The V gene is TRBV2, the J gene TRBJ1-6; 9 bases agree with TRBD1. The CDR3 length is 15 residues. CDR1 is SNHLY, CDR2 FYNNEI, per germline. V was clipped by 7 bases and J by 10 bases; unmatched bases: 11. The CDR3 sequence: CASIPQGAWGSPLHF. The DNA of the CDR3 is TGTGCCAGCATTCCACAGGGGGCCTGGGGATCACCCCTCCACTTT.

This clonotype occurred a few times. The chain is built from TRBV27 and TRBJ2-5; a possible D gene is TRBD2 (6 bases). Germline-derived CDR1 and CDR2 are MNHEY and SMNVEV (reference sequence). Trimming left V 6 bases short and J 7 bases short, with 15 bases between. CDR3 size: 13 residues. The CDR3 loop reads CASRLGLLGTQYF. CDR3 in DNA: TGTGCCAGCAGGCTGGGACTGCTAGGGACCCAGTACTTC.

This clonotype occurred a few times. The V call is TRBV7-3, the J call TRBJ1-6; a weak D match, TRBD1 (5 bases). This CDR3 is built from 15 residues. The V end lost 5 bases, the J end lost 3 bases, and 11 bases lay between the germline ends. Germline V CDR1 and CDR2: SGHTA, FQGTGA. CDR3 loop: CASSLTGGYNSPLHF. Written as DNA, the CDR3 is TGTGCCAGCAGCCTGACGGGGGGCTATAATTCACCCCTCCACTTT.

The chain employs TRBV20-1 and TRBJ2-1; D is possibly TRBD2 (6 bases). CDR3 size: 13 residues. With 0 bases removed from V and 10 bases from J, the gap between germline ends came to 13 bases. CDR1 is DFQATT and CDR2 is SNEGSKA in the germline V gene (reference sequence). Here the CDR3 reads CSARDREEHEQFF. The CDR3 DNA is TGCAGTGCTAGAGACAGGGAGGAGCACGAGCAGTTCTTC.

The V gene is TRBV7-9, the J gene TRBJ2-2; D remains ambiguous. The V end was cut by 6 bases, the J end by 1 base, with 12 bases between. The germline V gene has CDR1 SEHNR and CDR2 FQNEAQ (reference sequence). This CDR3 spans 15 amino acids. CDR3 sequence reads: CASRRISLNTGELFF. CDR3 nucleotides: TGTGCCAGCAGGCGGATATCCTTGAACACCGGGGAGCTGTTTTTT.

This clonotype was counted many times. The chain recombines TRBV27 with TRBJ1-1; 9 bases fit TRBD1. The germline V gene has CDR1 MNHEY and CDR2 SMNVEV (reference sequence). Trimming removed 7 bases from V and 5 bases from J; junction bases left unmatched: 5. This CDR3 contains 13 residues. CDR3 nucleotides: TGTGCCAGCACCCTGGGACAGGGTACTGAAGCTTTCTTT. Protein: CASTLGQGTEAFF.

The chain links TRBV2 to TRBJ2-7, with D possibly called TRBD1 or TRBD2 (8 bases each). CDR1 is SNHLY, CDR2 FYNNEI, per germline. V gave up 4 bases and J gave up 4 bases, with 17 bases separating them. The CDR3 has 15 residues. CDR3: CASSGISGTGYEQYF. The CDR3 DNA reads TGTGCCAGCAGTGGGATTAGCGGGACAGGATACGAGCAGTACTTC.

This clonotype was seen a few times. The CDR3 here is CASSGGLLQFF. The CDR3 DNA reads TGTGCCAGCAGTGGGGGACTGCTGCAGTTCTTC. The chain employs TRBV6-1 and TRBJ2-1; D possibly corresponds to TRBD2 (6 bases). V was shortened by 4 bases and J by 12 bases, with 10 bases between the two germline ends. This CDR3 is built from 11 residues. Germline V gene sequence: CDR1 MNHNS, CDR2 SASEGT.

The chain joins TRBV12-3 or TRBV12-4 to TRBJ2-1; 14 bases match TRBD2. J was trimmed by 9 bases and V by 6 bases; bases with no gene match: 7. The CDR3 is 15 residues long. This CDR3 reads CASSGTSGSSIEQFF. The CDR3 nucleotides are TGTGCCAGCAGCGGGACTAGCGGGAGCAGCATTGAGCAGTTCTTC.

The chain uses TRBV29-1 and TRBJ2-2; no clear D gene. The germline gives CDR1 SQVTM, CDR2 ANQGSEA. Deletions cut 6 bases from V and 0 bases from J, with 11 bases between. The CDR3 has 14 residues. This CDR3 is CSVRQNANTGELFF. CDR3 in DNA: TGCAGCGTGAGGCAGAACGCGAACACCGGGGAGCTGTTTTTT.